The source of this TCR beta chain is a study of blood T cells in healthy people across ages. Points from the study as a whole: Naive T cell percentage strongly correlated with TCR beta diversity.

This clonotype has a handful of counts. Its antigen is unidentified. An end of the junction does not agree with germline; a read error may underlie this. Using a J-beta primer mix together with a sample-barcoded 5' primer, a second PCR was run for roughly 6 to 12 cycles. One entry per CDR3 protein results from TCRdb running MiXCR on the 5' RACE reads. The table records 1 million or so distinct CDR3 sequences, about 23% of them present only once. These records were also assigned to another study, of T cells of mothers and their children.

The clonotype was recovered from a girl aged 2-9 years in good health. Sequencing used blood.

Here the CDR3 reads CTSSQGLGEETQYF. Written as DNA, the CDR3 is TGTACCAGCAGCCAAGGTCTTGGGGAAGAGACCCAGTACTTC. The J gene is TRBJ2-5, the V gene TRBV4-2; D is unresolved. The CDR3 contains 14 residues. Germline V gives CDR1 LGHNA, CDR2 YNFKEQ.